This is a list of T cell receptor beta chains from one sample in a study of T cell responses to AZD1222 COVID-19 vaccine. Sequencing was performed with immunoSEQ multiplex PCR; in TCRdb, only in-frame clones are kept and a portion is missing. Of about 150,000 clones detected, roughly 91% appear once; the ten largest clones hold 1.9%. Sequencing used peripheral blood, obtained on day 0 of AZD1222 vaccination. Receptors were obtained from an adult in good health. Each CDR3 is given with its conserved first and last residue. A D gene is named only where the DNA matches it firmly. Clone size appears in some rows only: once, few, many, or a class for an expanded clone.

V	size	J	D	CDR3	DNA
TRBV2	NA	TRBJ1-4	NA	CASGSPDTEEDEKLFF	TGTGCCAGCGGCTCCCCCGACACGGAAGAGGATGAAAAACTGTTTTTT
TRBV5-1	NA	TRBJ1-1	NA	CASSLTTVNTEAFF	TGCGCCAGCAGCTTGACCACAGTGAACACTGAAGCTTTCTTT
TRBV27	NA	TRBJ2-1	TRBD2	CASSLWIRGGTRSLNEQFF	TGTGCCAGCAGTTTATGGATCCGGGGGGGGACTAGATCCCTCAATGAGCAGTTCTTC
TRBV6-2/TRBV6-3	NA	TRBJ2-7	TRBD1	CASSYGTGGEQYF	TGTGCCAGCAGTTATGGGACAGGAGGCGAGCAGTACTTC
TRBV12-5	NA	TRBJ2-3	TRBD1	CASGLALGQDDTQYF	TGTGCTAGTGGTTTGGCGTTGGGACAGGATGATACGCAGTATTTT
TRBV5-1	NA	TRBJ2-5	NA	CASSGETQETQYF	TGCGCCAGCAGCGGAGAGACCCAAGAGACCCAGTACTTC
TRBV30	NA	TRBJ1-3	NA	CAWRTGNTIYF	TGTGCCTGGAGGACTGGAAACACCATATATTTT
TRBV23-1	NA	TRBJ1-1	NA	CASSQTGLLSNTEAFF	TGCGCCAGCAGCCAAACGGGCCTTCTCTCGAACACTGAAGCTTTCTTT
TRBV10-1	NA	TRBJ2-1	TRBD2	CASSEYGGGYNEQFF	TGCGCCAGCAGTGAGTACGGGGGAGGGTACAATGAGCAGTTCTTC
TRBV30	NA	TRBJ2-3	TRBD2	CAWRVAGGTNTQYF	TGTGCCTGGAGAGTCGCGGGAGGTACCAATACGCAGTATTTT
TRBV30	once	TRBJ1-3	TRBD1	CAGDRQGVSGNTIYF	TGTGCCGGAGACCGACAGGGAGTGAGTGGAAACACCATATATTTT
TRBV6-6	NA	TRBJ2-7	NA	CASSYSQGTYEQYF	TGTGCCAGCAGTTACTCCCAGGGGACCTACGAGCAGTACTTC
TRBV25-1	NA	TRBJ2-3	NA	CASSERLTGDTQYF	TGTGCCAGCAGTGAACGGCTAACTGGAGATACGCAGTATTTT
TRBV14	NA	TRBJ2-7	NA	CASSPLGRTREQYF	TGTGCCAGCAGCCCCCTGGGCCGGACTCGCGAGCAGTACTTC
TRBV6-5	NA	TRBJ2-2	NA	CAVRGGGNTGELFF	TGTGCCGTTCGAGGGGGGGGTAACACCGGGGAGCTGTTTTTT
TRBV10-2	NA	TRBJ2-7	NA	CASSGIQGTYEQYF	TGCGCCAGCAGTGGCATACAGGGAACATACGAGCAGTACTTC
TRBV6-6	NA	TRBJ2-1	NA	CASSYSNEQFF	TGTGCCAGCAGTTATTCCAATGAGCAGTTCTTC
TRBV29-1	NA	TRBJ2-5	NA	CSVDRAAETQYF	TGCAGCGTTGACCGGGCGGCGGAGACCCAGTACTTC
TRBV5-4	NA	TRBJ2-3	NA	CASSSGLDQDTQYF	TGTGCCAGCAGCTCGGGACTCGATCAGGATACGCAGTATTTT
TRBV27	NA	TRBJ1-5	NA	CASSFLNQPQHF	TGTGCCAGCAGTTTCCTTAATCAGCCCCAGCATTTT
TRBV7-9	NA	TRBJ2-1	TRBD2	CASSPTSGLSYNEQFF	TGTGCCAGCAGCCCGACTAGCGGGCTATCCTACAATGAGCAGTTCTTC
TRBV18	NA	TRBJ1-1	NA	CASSPPLKAKNTEAFF	TGTGCCAGCTCACCCCCCTTGAAGGCGAAGAACACTGAAGCTTTCTTT
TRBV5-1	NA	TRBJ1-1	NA	CASSPGWEAPEAFF	TGCGCCAGCAGCCCGGGTTGGGAGGCCCCTGAAGCTTTCTTT
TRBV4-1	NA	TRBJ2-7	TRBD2	CASSPGLRGGEQYF	TGCGCCAGCAGTCCCGGGCTCCGGGGAGGGGAGCAGTACTTC
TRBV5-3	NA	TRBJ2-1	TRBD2	CARSLGLYSGSGSYNEQFF	TGTGCCAGAAGCTTGGGGCTCTACAGTGGTAGCGGGTCATACAATGAGCAGTTCTTC
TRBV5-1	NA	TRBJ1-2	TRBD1	CASSSTPEQGNYGYTF	TGCGCCAGCAGCTCCACACCCGAACAGGGGAACTATGGCTACACCTTC
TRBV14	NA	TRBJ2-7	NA	CASSRGTYEQYF	TGTGCCAGCAGCCGGGGAACCTACGAGCAGTACTTC
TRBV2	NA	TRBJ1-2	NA	CASSVGRNYGYTF	TGTGCCAGCAGTGTAGGACGGAACTATGGCTACACCTTC
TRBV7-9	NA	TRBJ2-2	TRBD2	CASTSRAGDTGELFF	TGTGCCAGCACCAGCCGTGCGGGGGATACCGGGGAGCTGTTTTTT
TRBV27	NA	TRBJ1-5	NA	CASSFFPSRGNQPQHF	TGTGCCAGCAGTTTTTTCCCTTCTCGTGGCAATCAGCCCCAGCATTTT
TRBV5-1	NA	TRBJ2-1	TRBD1	CASSATGLSYNEQFF	TGCGCCAGCAGCGCGACAGGGCTATCCTACAATGAGCAGTTCTTC
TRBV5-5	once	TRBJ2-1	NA	CASSLIGRRLNNEQFF	TGTGCCAGCAGCTTAATAGGGCGGAGACTAAACAATGAGCAGTTCTTC
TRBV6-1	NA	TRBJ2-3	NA	CASSESHQARSTDTQYF	TGTGCCAGCAGTGAATCCCACCAGGCCCGTAGCACAGATACGCAGTATTTT
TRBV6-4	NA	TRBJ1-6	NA	CASSDRDNSPLHF	TGTGCCAGCAGTGACAGGGATAATTCACCCCTCCACTTT
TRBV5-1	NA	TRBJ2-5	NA	CASSYPQETQYF	TGCGCCAGCAGTTATCCCCAAGAGACCCAGTACTTC
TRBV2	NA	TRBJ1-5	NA	CASTVQGNSNQPQHF	TGTGCCAGCACCGTTCAGGGGAATAGCAATCAGCCCCAGCATTTT
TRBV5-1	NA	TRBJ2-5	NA	CASSLDYQETQYF	TGCGCCAGCAGCTTGGACTATCAAGAGACCCAGTACTTC
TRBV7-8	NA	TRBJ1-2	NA	CASSPHRENYGYTF	TGTGCCAGCAGCCCTCACAGGGAAAACTATGGCTACACCTTC
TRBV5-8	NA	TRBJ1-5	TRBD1	CASRSGTGGRSNQPQHF	TGTGCCAGCAGGTCCGGGACAGGGGGTAGAAGCAATCAGCCCCAGCATTTT
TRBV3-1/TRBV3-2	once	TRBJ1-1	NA	CASSYSQGAEAFF	TGTGCCAGCAGCTACTCACAGGGCGCTGAAGCTTTCTTT
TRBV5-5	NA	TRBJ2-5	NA	CASRATAQETQYF	TGTGCCAGCAGAGCGACGGCCCAAGAGACCCAGTACTTC
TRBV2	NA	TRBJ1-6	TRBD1	CASSVGTDNSPLHF	TGTGCCAGCAGTGTGGGGACAGATAATTCACCCCTCCACTTT
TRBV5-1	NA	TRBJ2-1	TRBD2	CASSLGTSGGLTYNEQFF	TGCGCCAGCAGCTTAGGGACTAGCGGGGGCCTCACCTACAATGAGCAGTTCTTC
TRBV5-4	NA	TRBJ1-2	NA	CASSPDDRHYGYTF	TGTGCCAGCAGCCCCGACGACAGACACTATGGCTACACCTTC
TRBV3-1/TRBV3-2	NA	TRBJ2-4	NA	CASSQWSIAKNIQYF	TGTGCCAGCAGCCAATGGAGTATAGCCAAAAACATTCAGTACTTC
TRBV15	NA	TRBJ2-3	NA	CATSRDSSTDTQYF	TGTGCCACCAGCAGAGACAGCAGCACAGATACGCAGTATTTT
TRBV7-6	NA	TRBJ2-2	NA	CASSLGGGWNTGELFF	TGTGCCAGCAGCTTAGGTGGGGGCTGGAACACCGGGGAGCTGTTTTTT
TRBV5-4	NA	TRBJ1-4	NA	CASSLALRGTNEKLFF	TGTGCCAGCAGCTTGGCTCTCCGGGGCACTAATGAAAAACTGTTTTTT
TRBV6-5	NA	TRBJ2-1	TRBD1	CASRTTGSGSEQFF	TGTGCCAGCAGGACGACAGGGTCCGGTAGTGAGCAGTTCTTC
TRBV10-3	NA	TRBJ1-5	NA	CAISESTMGVQPQHF	TGTGCCATCAGTGAGTCGACAATGGGGGTTCAGCCCCAGCATTTT
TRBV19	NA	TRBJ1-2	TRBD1	CASGTGTSNYGYTF	TGTGCCAGTGGGACAGGGACCTCTAACTATGGCTACACCTTC
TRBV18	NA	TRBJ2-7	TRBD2	CASSLGTSGPYEQYF	TGTGCCAGCTCACTAGGGACTAGCGGACCTTACGAGCAGTACTTC
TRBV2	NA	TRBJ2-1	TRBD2	CASSEPRTSGSYNEQFF	TGTGCCAGCAGTGAACCCCGGACTAGCGGGAGCTACAATGAGCAGTTCTTC
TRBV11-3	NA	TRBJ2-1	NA	CASSAGTYNEQFF	TGTGCCAGCAGCGCCGGGACGTACAATGAGCAGTTCTTC
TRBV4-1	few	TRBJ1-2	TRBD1	CASSWQNRGGNYGYTF	TGCGCCAGCAGCTGGCAAAACAGGGGCGGGAACTATGGCTACACCTTC
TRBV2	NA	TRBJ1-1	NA	CASSEKGVRARTEAFF	TGTGCCAGCAGTGAGAAGGGCGTCAGGGCACGGACTGAAGCTTTCTTT
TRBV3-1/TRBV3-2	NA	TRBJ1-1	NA	CASSHRQTNTEAFF	TGTGCCAGCAGCCATCGACAGACTAACACTGAAGCTTTCTTT
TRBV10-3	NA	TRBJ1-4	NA	CAAGSHSVEKLFF	TGTGCCGCTGGGTCACATTCGGTTGAAAAACTGTTTTTT
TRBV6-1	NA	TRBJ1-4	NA	CASSEFEGVGNEKLFF	TGTGCCAGCAGTGAATTTGAAGGGGTGGGTAATGAAAAACTGTTTTTT
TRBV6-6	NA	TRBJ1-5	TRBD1	CASRPTGTGASQPQHF	TGTGCCAGCAGACCCACCGGGACAGGGGCAAGTCAGCCCCAGCATTTT